The sequence of this T cell receptor beta chain was determined in a study of shared clonotypes between healthy human individuals. TCRdb's copy holds only in-frame clones and misses some; the assay was immunoSEQ multiplex PCR. The table records 1.4 million or so clones, 98% of them present only once. Concerning this clone: Its antigen is still unknown.

Study-level results: Genetic and exposure-history diversity was limited by the small donor number. Despite large depth, rarefaction showed incomplete sorted-subset sequencing.

The CDR3 loop spans 12 amino acids. Trimming took 6 bases from V and 12 from J, leaving 15 bases between them. Germline values: CDR1 MDHEN, CDR2 SYDVKM. Naive CD45RA+ and memory CD45RA-negative subsets were split from CD4+ cells. What was sequenced was naive CD4+ T cells sorted from blood. Indicated subset: CD45RA+ positively selected. The origin of this receptor is a man aged 25 to 45 in good health. The gene calls are TRBV28 and TRBJ2-1, with D tentatively TRBD2 (6 bases). The CDR3 spells CASSFPDYGQFF. Here the CDR3 DNA reads TGTGCCAGCAGCTTCCCGGACTACGGGCAGTTCTTC.